A selection of T cell receptor beta chains follows, all from one sample in a study of blood T cell repertoires in COVID-19. Sequenced by immunoSEQ multiplex PCR; TCRdb stores in-frame clones only, minus some. Here the sample spans some 360,000 clones, roughly 89% being singletons. The sequenced material came from peripheral blood. The receptor set was obtained from a woman aged 55 to 70 with COVID-19, enrolled during active disease. Both conserved end residues are part of each CDR3. Each record gives: CDR3 DNA, CDR3 protein, V gene, D gene, J gene, clone size. The D gene is left open where the match is weak. The size entry is marked missing in some rows and otherwise reads once, few, many or a size class.

TGTGCCACCTCAAGACAGGCGAACACTGAAGCTTTCTTT CATSRQANTEAFF TRBV15 NA TRBJ1-1 NA
TGTGCCAGCAGCCCGGGACAGGGGGCGGCTGGGGGAAACACCATATATTTT CASSPGQGAAGGNTIYF TRBV9 TRBD1 TRBJ1-3 NA
TGTGCCAGCAGCGTAGTGGGGACAGGGGGCCCCTACGAGCAGTACTTC CASSVVGTGGPYEQYF TRBV9 TRBD1 TRBJ2-7 NA
TGCGCCAGCAGCACCGGACAGGGGACCGAGCAGTACTTC CASSTGQGTEQYF TRBV5-1 TRBD1 TRBJ2-7 once
TGTGCCAGCAGACTCCCGGGACTCTACGAGCAGTACTTC CASRLPGLYEQYF TRBV6-5 NA TRBJ2-7 NA
TGTGCCAGCAGCTCCGGGAGAGGGGATTCACCCCTCCACTTT CASSSGRGDSPLHF TRBV7-9 NA TRBJ1-6 NA
TGCGCCAGCAGCTTGTGGGCAGGGAATCAGCCCCAGCATTTT CASSLWAGNQPQHF TRBV5-1 NA TRBJ1-5 NA
TGCGCCAGCAGCCTACAAGCAACTAATGAAAAACTGTTTTTT CASSLQATNEKLFF TRBV4-1 NA TRBJ1-4 once
TGTGCCAGCAGCCTTCTAGTCACTGAAGCTTTCTTT CASSLLVTEAFF TRBV5-6 NA TRBJ1-1 NA
TGTGCCAGCAGCTTCCTACCTGGAAACACCATATATTTT CASSFLPGNTIYF TRBV5-6 NA TRBJ1-3 NA
TGCGCCAGCAGGGTTGAGTTGAGCTCCTACGAGCAGTACTTC CASRVELSSYEQYF TRBV5-1 NA TRBJ2-7 NA
TGTGCCAGCACTCGGGATCAGAGGGGGCGGGTGGGCTACCAAGAGACCCAGTACTTC CASTRDQRGRVGYQETQYF TRBV6-6 TRBD1 TRBJ2-5 NA
TGTGCCAGCAGCTTTCCCGAGCGGGGGCCTCAAGAGACCCAGTACTTC CASSFPERGPQETQYF TRBV7-2 TRBD2 TRBJ2-5 NA
TGTGCCAGCAGTTCCTCGACAGGGGGCAATGGCTACACCTTC CASSSSTGGNGYTF TRBV2 TRBD1 TRBJ1-2 NA
TGTGCCAGCAGTACCCAGGGTTTTTGGCCTGAAGCTTTCTTT CASSTQGFWPEAFF TRBV6-5 NA TRBJ1-1 few
TGTGCCAGCAGTAGCGGCCCGTTTGGCTACACCTTC CASSSGPFGYTF TRBV28 NA TRBJ1-2 NA
TGCGCCAGCAGCCTACAGGGCGAGGGCACTGAAGCTTTCTTT CASSLQGEGTEAFF TRBV5-1 NA TRBJ1-1 NA
TGCGCCAGCAGCTCACAGGGGAACACTGAAGCTTTCTTT CASSSQGNTEAFF TRBV5-1 NA TRBJ1-1 NA
TGTGCCAGCAGCCAGGACAGGGGGCCCCGCCTTCGGGCCAACGTCCTGACTTTC CASSQDRGPRLRANVLTF TRBV14 TRBD1 TRBJ2-6 NA
TGTGCCAGCAGCTTAGCGGGGGACAGCGAGGGCAGGTACACCTTC CASSLAGDSEGRYTF TRBV7-9 TRBD1 TRBJ1-2 once
TGCGCCAGCAGCTTGGAAGGCGGGCGATCTGAAGCTTTCTTT CASSLEGGRSEAFF TRBV5-1 NA TRBJ1-1 few
TGCGCCAGCAGCTTGGTAGCAGGGAACTATGGCTACACCTTC CASSLVAGNYGYTF TRBV5-1 NA TRBJ1-2 NA
TGTGCCAGCAGCTTCCCAACAGGGAATTTTGGCTACACCTTC CASSFPTGNFGYTF TRBV5-4 NA TRBJ1-2 NA
TGTGCCAGCAGCTTGGCGGTAGCGGTATACAATGAGCAGTTCTTC CASSLAVAVYNEQFF TRBV5-5 NA TRBJ2-1 NA
TGTGCCAGCAGTTACTCAGGGGGCCGCATTAACTATGGCTACACCTTC CASSYSGGRINYGYTF TRBV6-5 TRBD1 TRBJ1-2 NA
TGTGCCAGCAGTTACTCCGGGACACCCCTCCACTTT CASSYSGTPLHF TRBV6-6 NA TRBJ1-6 NA
TGTGCCAGCAGCCACCCCCGGGGGGGCGCAACTAATGAAAAACTGTTTTTT CASSHPRGGATNEKLFF TRBV3-1/TRBV3-2 NA TRBJ1-4 few
TGCAGTGCTAGTACAGGGGAAAGAAATTCACCCCTCCACTTT CSASTGERNSPLHF TRBV20-1 TRBD1 TRBJ1-6 NA
TGCGCCAGCAGCTTGGAGCTGGTTCCTGGGGCCAACGTCCTGACTTTC CASSLELVPGANVLTF TRBV5-1 NA TRBJ2-6 once
TGTGCCAGCAGTGCCCGTCCAAGGGGTGGCAATCAGCCCCAGCATTTT CASSARPRGGNQPQHF TRBV28 NA TRBJ1-5 once
TGTGCCTGGGGTGGGCAGGCACTTCAGCCCCAGCATTTT CAWGGQALQPQHF TRBV30 NA TRBJ1-5 NA
TGTGCCAGCAGCTTAGCGGGTGGACAGGGCAGCTATGGCTACACCTTC CASSLAGGQGSYGYTF TRBV7-9 TRBD1 TRBJ1-2 NA
TGTGCCACCAGCAGGGGAAAGGGGTCTAACTATGGCTACACCTTC CATSRGKGSNYGYTF TRBV15 NA TRBJ1-2 NA
TGTGCCAGCAGCGCTCCTTCTTCGGCAACTAATGAAAAACTGTTTTTT CASSAPSSATNEKLFF TRBV9 NA TRBJ1-4 few
TGTGCCAGCGGGGGAGGGAGGGGCTCTGGAAACACCATATATTTT CASGGGRGSGNTIYF TRBV2 NA TRBJ1-3 NA
TGTGCTAGTGGGGGCCGGGGAGGTTCTAATGAAAAACTGTTTTTT CASGGRGGSNEKLFF TRBV12-5 NA TRBJ1-4 NA
TGCAGTGCCGTCGGGAGCTACGAGCAGTACTTC CSAVGSYEQYF TRBV20-1 NA TRBJ2-7 NA
TGCGCCAGCAGTCAATTGGGACAGAGGTCCTACGAGCAGTACTTC CASSQLGQRSYEQYF TRBV23-1 TRBD1 TRBJ2-7 NA
TGCGCCAGCAGCCAAGACCCCCGCGGGAACACTGAAGCTTTCTTT CASSQDPRGNTEAFF TRBV4-1 NA TRBJ1-1 NA